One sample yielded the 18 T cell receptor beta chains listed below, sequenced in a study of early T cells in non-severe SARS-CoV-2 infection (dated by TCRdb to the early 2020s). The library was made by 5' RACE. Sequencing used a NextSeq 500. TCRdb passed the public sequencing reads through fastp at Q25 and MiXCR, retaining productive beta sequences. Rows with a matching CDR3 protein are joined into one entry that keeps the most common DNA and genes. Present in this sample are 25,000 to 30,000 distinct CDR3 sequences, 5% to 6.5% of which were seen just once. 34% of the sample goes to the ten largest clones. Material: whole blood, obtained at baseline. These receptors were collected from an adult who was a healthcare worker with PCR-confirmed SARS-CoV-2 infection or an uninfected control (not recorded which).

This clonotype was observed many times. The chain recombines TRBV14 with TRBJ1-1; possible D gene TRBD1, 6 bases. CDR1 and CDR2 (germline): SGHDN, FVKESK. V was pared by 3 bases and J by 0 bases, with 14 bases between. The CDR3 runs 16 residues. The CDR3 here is CASSHGQPPMNTEAFF. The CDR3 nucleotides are TGTGCCAGCAGCCACGGACAGCCCCCAATGAACACTGAAGCTTTCTTT.

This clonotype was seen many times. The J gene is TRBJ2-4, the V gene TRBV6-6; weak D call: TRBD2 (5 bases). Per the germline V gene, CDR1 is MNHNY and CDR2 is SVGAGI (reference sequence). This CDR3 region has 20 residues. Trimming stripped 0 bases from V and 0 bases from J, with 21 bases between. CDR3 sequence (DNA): TGTGCCAGCAGTTACTCCCCGTCAAAGGGAGTGGGGATAGCCAAAAACATTCAGTACTTC. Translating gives CASSYSPSKGVGIAKNIQYF.

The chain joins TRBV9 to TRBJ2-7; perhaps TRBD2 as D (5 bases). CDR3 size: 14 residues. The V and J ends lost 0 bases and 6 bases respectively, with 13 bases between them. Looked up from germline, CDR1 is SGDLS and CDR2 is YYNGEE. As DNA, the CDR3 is TGTGCCAGCAGCGTAGGCCAGGAGGTCCGCGAGCAGTACTTC. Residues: CASSVGQEVREQYF.

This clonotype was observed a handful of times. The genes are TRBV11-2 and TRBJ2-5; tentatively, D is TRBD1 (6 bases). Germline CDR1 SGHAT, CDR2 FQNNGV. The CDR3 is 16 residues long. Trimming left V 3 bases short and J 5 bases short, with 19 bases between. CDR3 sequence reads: CASSLPPGWGQETQYF. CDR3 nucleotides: TGTGCCAGCAGCTTGCCCCCTGGGTGGGGGCAGGAGACCCAGTACTTC.

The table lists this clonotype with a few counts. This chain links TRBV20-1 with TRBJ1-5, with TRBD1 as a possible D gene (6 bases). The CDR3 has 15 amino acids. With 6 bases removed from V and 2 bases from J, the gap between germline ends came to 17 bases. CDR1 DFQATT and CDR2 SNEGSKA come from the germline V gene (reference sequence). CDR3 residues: CSAAGEQGGNQPQHF. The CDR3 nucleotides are TGCAGTGCAGCCGGGGAACAGGGCGGCAATCAGCCCCAGCATTTT.

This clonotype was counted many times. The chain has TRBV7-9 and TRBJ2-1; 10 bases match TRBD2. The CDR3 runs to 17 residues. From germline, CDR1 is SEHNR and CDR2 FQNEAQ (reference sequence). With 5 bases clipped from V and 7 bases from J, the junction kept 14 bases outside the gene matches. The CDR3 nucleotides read TGTGCCAGCAGCGCCCATTTACTAGCGGGAAAAGCTAATGAGCAGTTCTTC. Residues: CASSAHLLAGKANEQFF.

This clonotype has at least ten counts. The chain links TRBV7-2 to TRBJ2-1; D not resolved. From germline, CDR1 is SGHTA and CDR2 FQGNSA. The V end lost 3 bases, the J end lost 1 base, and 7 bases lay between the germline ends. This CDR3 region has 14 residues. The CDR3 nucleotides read TGTGCCAGCAGCTTTGACTGGTCCTACAATGAGCAGTTCTTC. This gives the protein CASSFDWSYNEQFF.

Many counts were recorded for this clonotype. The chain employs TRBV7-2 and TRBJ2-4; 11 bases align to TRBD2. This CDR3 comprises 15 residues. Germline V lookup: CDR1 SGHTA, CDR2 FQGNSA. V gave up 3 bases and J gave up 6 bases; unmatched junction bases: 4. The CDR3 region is CASSLVAGGPNIQYF. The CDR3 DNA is TGTGCCAGCAGCTTGGTAGCGGGGGGGCCAAACATTCAGTACTTC.

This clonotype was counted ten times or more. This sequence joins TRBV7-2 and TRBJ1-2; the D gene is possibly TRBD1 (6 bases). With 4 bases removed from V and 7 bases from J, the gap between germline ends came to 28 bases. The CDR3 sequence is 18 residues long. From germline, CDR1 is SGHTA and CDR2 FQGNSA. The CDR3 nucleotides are TGTGCCAGCAGCTACGCCGGACAGATAATTGGGGAGCTATCTGGCTACACCTTC. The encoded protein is CASSYAGQIIGELSGYTF.

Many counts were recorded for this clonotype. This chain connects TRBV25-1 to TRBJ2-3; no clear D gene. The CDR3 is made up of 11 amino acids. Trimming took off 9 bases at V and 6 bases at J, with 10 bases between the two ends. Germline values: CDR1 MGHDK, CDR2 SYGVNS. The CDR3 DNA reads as TGTGCCAGTACCAAGACCGATACGCAGTATTTT. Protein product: CASTKTDTQYF.

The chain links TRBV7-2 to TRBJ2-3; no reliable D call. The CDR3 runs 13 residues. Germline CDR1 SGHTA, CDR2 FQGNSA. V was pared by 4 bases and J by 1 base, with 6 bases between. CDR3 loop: CASSSLGTDTQYF. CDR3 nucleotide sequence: TGTGCCAGCAGCTCTCTAGGCACAGATACGCAGTATTTT.

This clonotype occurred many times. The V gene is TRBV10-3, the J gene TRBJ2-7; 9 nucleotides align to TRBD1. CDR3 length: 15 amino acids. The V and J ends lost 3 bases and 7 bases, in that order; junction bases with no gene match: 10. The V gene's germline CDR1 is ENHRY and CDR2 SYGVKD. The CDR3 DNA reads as TGTGCCATCAGTGATGAGGGACAGGGTCTAAGGGAGCAGTACTTC. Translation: CAISDEGQGLREQYF.

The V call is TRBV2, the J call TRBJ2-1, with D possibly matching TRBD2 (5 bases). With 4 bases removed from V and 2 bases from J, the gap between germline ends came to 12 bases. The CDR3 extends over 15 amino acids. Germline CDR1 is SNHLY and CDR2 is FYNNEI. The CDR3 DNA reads TGTGCCAGCAGTGGGAGAGGGATTCCCTACAATGAGCAGTTCTTC. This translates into CASSGRGIPYNEQFF. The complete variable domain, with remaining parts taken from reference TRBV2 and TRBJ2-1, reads EPEVTQTPSHQVTQMGQEVILRCVPISNHLYFYWYRQILGQKVEFLVSFYNNEISEKSEIFDDQFSVERPDGSNFTLKIRSTKLEDSAMYFCASSGRGIPYNEQFFGPGTRLTVL.

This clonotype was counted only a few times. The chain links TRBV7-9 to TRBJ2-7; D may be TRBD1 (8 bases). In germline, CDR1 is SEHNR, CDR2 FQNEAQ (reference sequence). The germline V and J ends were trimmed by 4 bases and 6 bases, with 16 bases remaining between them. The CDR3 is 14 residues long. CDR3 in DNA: TGTGCCAGCAGCTCCAGACAGGGGAGGGGCGAGCAGTACTTC. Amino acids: CASSSRQGRGEQYF.

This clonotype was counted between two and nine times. In nucleotides, the CDR3 is TGTGCCAGCAGCTTACCTCCGGGCAGGCCAGCTAACTATGGCTACACCTTC. Encoded protein: CASSLPPGRPANYGYTF. The gene calls are TRBV7-2 and TRBJ1-2, with unresolved D. Germline CDR1 SGHTA, CDR2 FQGNSA. There are 17 residues in the CDR3. V was shortened by 2 bases and J by 0 bases, with 16 bases between the two germline ends.

CDR3 sequence: CASSLGEGREQFF. In DNA form, the CDR3 reads TGTGCCAGCAGCTTAGGCGAGGGCCGTGAGCAGTTCTTC. The chain is built from TRBV7-2 and TRBJ2-1; D might be TRBD2 (5 bases). V dropped 1 base and J dropped 9 bases, with 10 bases sitting between them. CDR3 length: 13 amino acids. The germline CDR1 and CDR2 sequences are SGHTA and FQGNSA.

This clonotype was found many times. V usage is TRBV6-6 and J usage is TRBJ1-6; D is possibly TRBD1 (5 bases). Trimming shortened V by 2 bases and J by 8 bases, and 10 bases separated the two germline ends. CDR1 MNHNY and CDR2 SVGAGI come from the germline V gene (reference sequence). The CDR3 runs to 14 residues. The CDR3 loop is CASSYGTADSPLHF. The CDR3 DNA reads TGTGCCAGCAGTTACGGGACGGCGGATTCACCCCTCCACTTT.

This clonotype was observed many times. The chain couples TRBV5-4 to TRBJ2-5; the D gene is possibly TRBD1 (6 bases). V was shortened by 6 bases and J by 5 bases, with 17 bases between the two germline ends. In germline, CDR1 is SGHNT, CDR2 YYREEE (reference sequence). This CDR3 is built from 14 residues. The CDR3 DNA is TGTGCCAGCACCTCTAAGCCAGGGGTGGAGACCCAGTACTTC. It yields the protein CASTSKPGVETQYF.